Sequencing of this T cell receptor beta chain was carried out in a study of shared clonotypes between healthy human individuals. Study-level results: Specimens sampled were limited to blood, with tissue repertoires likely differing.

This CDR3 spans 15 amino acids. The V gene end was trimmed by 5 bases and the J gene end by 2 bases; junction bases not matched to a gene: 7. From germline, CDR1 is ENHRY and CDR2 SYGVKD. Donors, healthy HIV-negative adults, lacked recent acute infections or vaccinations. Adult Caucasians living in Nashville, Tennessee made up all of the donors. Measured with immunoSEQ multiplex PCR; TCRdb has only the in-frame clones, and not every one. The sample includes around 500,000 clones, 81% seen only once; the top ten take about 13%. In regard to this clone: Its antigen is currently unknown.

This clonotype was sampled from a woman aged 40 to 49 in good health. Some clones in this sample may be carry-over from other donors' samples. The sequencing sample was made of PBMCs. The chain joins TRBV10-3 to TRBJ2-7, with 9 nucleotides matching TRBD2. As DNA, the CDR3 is TGTGCCATCAGTAGTTCTAGCGGGACGACCTACGAGCAGTACTTC. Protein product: CAISSSSGTTYEQYF.